Only one count was recorded for the clone carrying this T cell receptor (beta chain). Its matching antigen is unknown. Germline and junction disagree at one end, which may indicate a read error. This entry is derived from a study of tumor and adjacent non-tumor tissue in lung cancer. Overall study context: The cohort had around eleven adenocarcinoma, a couple of squamous cell and 1 small cell patients. Broader study findings: Top 100 clones took a larger repertoire share in normal lung.

Three rounds of nested PCR, following a modified ARM-PCR protocol, produced the TCRbeta library. From the multiplex PCR reads, TCRdb called clonotypes with MiXCR, one entry per CDR3 protein. The sample shows under 95,000 distinct CDR3 sequences, approximately 65% of them seen only once. No cell sorting was done before RNA was extracted from the tissue. Germline V lookup: CDR1 KGHDR, CDR2 SFDVKD. This CDR3 comprises 16 residues. The specimen was lung tumor tissue. The TCR comes from a man aged 55-75 years with non-small cell lung cancer. This chain links TRBV24-1 with TRBJ2-1; D is perhaps TRBD2 (6 bases). The CDR3: CATSDPPASELNEQFF. The DNA of the CDR3 is TGTGCTACCAGTGACCCCCCGGCTAGCGAGTTGAATGAGCAGTTCTTC.